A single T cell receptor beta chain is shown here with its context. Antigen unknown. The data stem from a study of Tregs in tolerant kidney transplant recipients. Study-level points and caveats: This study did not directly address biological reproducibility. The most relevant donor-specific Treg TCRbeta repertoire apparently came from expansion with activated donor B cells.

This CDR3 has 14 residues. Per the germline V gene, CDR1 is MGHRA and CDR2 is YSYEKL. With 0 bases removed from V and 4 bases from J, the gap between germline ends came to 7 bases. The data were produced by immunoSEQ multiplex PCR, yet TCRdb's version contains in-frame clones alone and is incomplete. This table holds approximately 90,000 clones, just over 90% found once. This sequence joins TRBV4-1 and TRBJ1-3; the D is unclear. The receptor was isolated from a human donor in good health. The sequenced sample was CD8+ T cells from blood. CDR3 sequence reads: CASSQDIRGNTIYF. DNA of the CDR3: TGCGCCAGCAGCCAAGATATTAGGGGAAACACCATATATTTT.